One and the same sample provided the 9 T cell receptor beta chains below, sequenced in a study of blood T cell repertoires in COVID-19. Libraries were prepared by immunoSEQ multiplex PCR; TCRdb keeps only in-frame clonotypes and omits some of them. The sample holds 30,000 to 45,000 clones, approximately 78% seen once. Material for sequencing was peripheral blood. The origin of the receptors is a man between 60 and 75 years old with acute or convalescent COVID-19.

This chain joins TRBV29-1 and TRBJ2-5; 8 bases fit TRBD1. Germline V gene lookup returns CDR1 SQVTM and CDR2 ANQGSEA. V gave up 3 bases and J gave up 5 bases; unmatched junction bases: 5. The CDR3 is 13 residues long. The CDR3: CSVDRGQWETQYF. The DNA for the CDR3 is TGCAGCGTTGACAGGGGGCAATGGGAGACCCAGTACTTC.

The J gene is TRBJ2-2, the V gene TRBV28; possible D gene TRBD2, 6 bases. With 6 bases removed from V and 3 bases from J, the gap between germline ends came to 14 bases. Germline loops: CDR1 MDHEN, CDR2 SYDVKM. This CDR3 spans 15 amino acids. CDR3 nucleotides: TGTGCCAGCAGCCCGGGGGAAAGGGACACCGGGGAGCTGTTTTTT. This translates into CASSPGERDTGELFF.

This clone was seen a few times. The genes are TRBV11-3 and TRBJ2-5; 10 nucleotides align to TRBD2. Germline-derived CDR1 and CDR2 are SGHNT and YENEEA. Trimming took 4 bases from V and 5 from J; bases not matched to a gene: 7. The CDR3 length is 15 residues. CDR3 residues: CASSSPLAGRETQYF. DNA of the CDR3: TGTGCCAGCAGCTCCCCACTAGCGGGAAGGGAGACCCAGTACTTC. Full variable domain (rest looked up from reference TRBV11-3 and TRBJ2-5): EAGVVQSPRYKIIEKKQPVAFWCNPISGHNTLYWYLQNLGQGPELLIRYENEEAVDDSQLPKDRFSAERLKGVDSTLKIQPAELGDSAVYLCASSSPLAGRETQYFGPGTRLLVL.

This clone appeared once. The chain joins TRBV11-2 to TRBJ2-7, with D perhaps TRBD1 (6 bases). The CDR3 sequence is 17 residues long. Trimming left V 3 bases short and J 2 bases short, with 20 bases between. The germline gives CDR1 SGHAT, CDR2 FQNNGV. The CDR3 loop is CASSFSKPGTIPYEQYF. The CDR3 nucleotides are TGTGCCAGCAGCTTCTCCAAACCCGGGACAATTCCCTACGAGCAGTACTTC.

The J gene is TRBJ2-5, the V gene TRBV7-9; 7 nucleotides align to TRBD1. V dropped 4 bases and J dropped 3; count of bases not matched to a gene: 2. Germline V gene sequence: CDR1 SEHNR, CDR2 FQNEAQ (reference sequence). The CDR3 has 13 amino acids. The CDR3 coding sequence is TGTGCCAGCAGCTGGGACAGAAAAGAGACCCAGTACTTC. Protein sequence: CASSWDRKETQYF.

The V gene is TRBV4-3, the J gene TRBJ1-2; 10 bases are a match to TRBD1. With V trimmed by 1 base and J by 4 bases, 3 bases remained unmatched. This CDR3 spans 15 amino acids. The germline V gene has CDR1 LGHNA and CDR2 YSLEER. For the CDR3, the DNA is TGCGCCAGCAGCCAAGGGGGACAGGGGACCTATGGCTACACCTTC. This sequence encodes CASSQGGQGTYGYTF.

The V gene is TRBV3-1 (or the pseudogene TRBV3-2), the J gene TRBJ2-7; the match to TRBD1 covers 7 bases. Trimming took 2 bases from V and 2 from J; bases not matched to a gene: 9. Germline CDR1 LGHDT, CDR2 YNNKEL (reference sequence). The CDR3 covers 16 residues. The CDR3 DNA follows: TGTGCCAGCAGCCAACCGCCGGGACAGTTAACCTACGAGCAGTACTTC. This sequence encodes CASSQPPGQLTYEQYF.

V and J are TRBV25-1 and TRBJ1-2; D call uncertain. This CDR3 is built from 16 residues. V was trimmed by 3 bases and J by 2 bases, leaving 16 bases between them. Germline V gene data show CDR1 as MGHDK and CDR2 as SYGVNS. The CDR3 sequence: CASSDLLTPGNYGYTF. In DNA form, the CDR3 reads TGTGCCAGCAGTGACCTCCTGACCCCGGGGAACTATGGCTACACCTTC.

J is TRBJ2-5 and V is TRBV9; tentative D call: TRBD2 (5 bases). CDR3 length: 16 amino acids. Per the germline V gene, CDR1 is SGDLS and CDR2 is YYNGEE. Trimming took 0 bases from V and 4 from J, leaving 16 bases between them. CDR3 in DNA: TGTGCCAGCAGCGTAGCGAACGGGATAGGTTTAGAGACCCAGTACTTC. Its protein product is CASSVANGIGLETQYF.